Included here is one TCR beta chain sequence, with context. The specificity of this receptor is unknown. Base qualities are not provided; no much larger clone lies one nucleotide away. The TCR beta CDR3 regions were amplified from RNA transcripts. For the first round of RT-PCR on the TCR CDR3, the HTBI primer set was used together with the Qiagen OneStep RT-PCR kit. A second multiplex PCR round built the libraries, followed by size selection and purification. Libraries were sequenced paired-end with 100 bp reads on an Illumina HiSeq2000. Regarding the original processing steps: Raw data were processed with SOAPnuke, discarding reads with adapters, uncalled bases, mean Phred below 15, or no exact constant-primer or identifier match. COPE v1.2.5 was used to merge the high-quality paired reads, and each unique nucleotide sequence was defined as a clonotype. Clonotypes were aligned to IMGT TRBV, TRBD and TRBJ reference segments using MiTCR v1.1. Analysis was restricted to V-J combinations with a frequency above 0.0001, which covered about 99% of repertoires. A TCS score was defined as the ratio between F50 (clonal expansion) and ExV (chaos), using BLOSUM62-based TCRdist between CDR3 peptides within each V-J. Welch's t-statistics and random forest reduced around 510 V-J features to 10 to 15, which were used in a naive Bayes classifier (R e1071). The similarity between thyroid and blood repertoires was quantified using the Morisita-Horn index. Starting from the raw public reads, TCRdb applied fastp trimming at Q25, assembled clones with MiXCR and retained in-frame beta chains. Rows merge per CDR3 protein into single entries with the most common DNA and genes. TCRdb assigned the V and J calls; the authors' analysis was not used. Within this sample are fewer than 750,000 distinct CDR3 sequences, with around 45% of them counted one time only. About 8.3% of the sample goes to the ten largest clones.

Stable Graves' hyperthyroidism was defined as the absence of progression to ophthalmopathy over 18 months of follow-up. Hyperthyroidism patients were newly diagnosed, had a disease duration of under 2 months, and were aged 18 to 65 years. Any patient with an uncontrolled infection, another autoimmune disease, pregnancy or lactation was excluded. Diagnoses relied on clinical symptoms, serum thyroxine and TRAb, thyroid ultrasound and orbital computed tomography. Trizol reagent was used to extract total RNA, and RNA quality was then checked on an Agilent 2100 Bioanalyzer. This entry is derived from a study of T cells in Graves' hyperthyroidism and ophthalmopathy (dated 2019 in TCRdb). The study in broad terms: To identify TCR V-J signatures that set the groups apart, the researchers used a discovery cohort of 100 patients, made up of some 41 with Graves' ophthalmopathy and some 55 with stable Graves' hyperthyroidism. Prospective prediction of ophthalmopathy was tested in an independent validation cohort consisting of under 20 hyperthyroidism patients and some 15 patients who later progressed to ophthalmopathy. The 75 to 100 discovery patients were divided at random into training and test sets in a 7:3 ratio. The study also compared thyroid tissue and blood T-cell repertoires from roughly 6 Graves' hyperthyroidism patients. After sampling, hyperthyroidism patients received methimazole starting at 30 mg daily, and ophthalmopathy patients received high-dose intravenous methylprednisolone. The paper describes TCR Vbeta CDR3 sequencing of more than 120 peripheral blood samples, made up of some 40 ophthalmopathy patients, more than 70 hyperthyroidism patients and about 17 progressor patients.

What the research found in general, with its limitations: In validation, the model predicted progression to ophthalmopathy a median of roughly 6.5 months before onset, with over 60% sensitivity and about 72% specificity. Most expanded thyroid clonotypes (frequency above 0.001) were also detected in blood, a finding suggesting that blood repertoires may reflect thyroid immune responses. A model built on a 13 V-J signature distinguished ophthalmopathy from stable hyperthyroidism, reaching roughly 88% sensitivity and around 81% specificity in cross-validation and 80%/75% in testing. Sample size was not statistically predetermined, and blinding of investigators to group allocation was not performed.

The germline V gene gives CDR1 as SGDLS and CDR2 as YYNGEE. The CDR3, cysteine through phenylalanine, is 15 amino acids long. Only the CDR3 DNA stays, 45 bases, in frame from base 1. At the junction V is shortened by 4 bases and J by 5 bases; bases outside the gene matches: 12. The chain uses TRBV9 and TRBJ2-7; the central 7 bases match TRBD1. Sequenced material: peripheral blood or thyroid tissue (not recorded which). The clonotype comes from a woman younger than 30 with Graves' hyperthyroidism. CDR3 reads: CASSPPQGEFNEQYF. The sequenced DNA: TGTGCCAGCAGCCCCCCGCAGGGGGAGTTCAACGAGCAGTACTTC.